These 30 T cell receptor beta chains share one sample of origin, sequenced in a study of cytomegalovirus exposure and HLA in healthy donors. In the PCR, 60 Vbeta and 13 Jbeta primers were used. TCRdb's table, derived via immunoSEQ multiplex PCR, lists solely in-frame clones and lacks some. The sample has 150,000 to 200,000 clones, 84% seen once; the top ten hold 0.25% to 0.3%. The specimen sequenced was PBMCs. The source is a boy between 10 and 17 years old in good health and CMV-seronegative.

This chain links TRBV6-5 with TRBJ1-1, with 7 bases aligning to TRBD1. The CDR3 runs 13 residues. Losses at the gene ends were 6 bases for V and 4 bases for J; bases not matched to a gene: 5. Per germline, CDR1 MNHEY and CDR2 SVGAGI. The CDR3 coding sequence is TGTGCCAGCAGGATGACAGGGTTCACTGAAGCTTTCTTT. Translation gives CASRMTGFTEAFF.

The genes are TRBV27 and TRBJ1-1, with 7 bases matching TRBD1. V lost 4 bases and J lost 2; bases outside the gene matches: 10. Germline V gene data show CDR1 as MNHEY and CDR2 as SMNVEV (reference sequence). CDR3 size: 16 residues. CDR3 nucleotides: TGTGCCAGCAGTTCGTCAGACAGGGTCGTAAACACTGAAGCTTTCTTT. Translated: CASSSSDRVVNTEAFF.

This chain links TRBV6-6 with TRBJ2-7; TRBD1 matches 7 bases. This CDR3 has 15 amino acids. The V segment lost 6 bases and the J segment 4 bases; nucleotides outside the gene matches: 12. Germline assignment: CDR1 MNHNY and CDR2 SVGAGI (reference sequence). CDR3 DNA: TGTGCCAGCAGGCTACGGGACAGAGGTCGATACGAGCAGTACTTC. Its protein is CASRLRDRGRYEQYF.

V and J are TRBV7-6 and TRBJ2-1; no definite D call. Trimming cost V 1 base and J 3 bases, with 10 bases left between them. CDR1 and CDR2 from the germline V gene are SGHVS and FNYEAQ. CDR3 length equals 15 residues. CDR3 region: CASSLGGGFYNEQFF. The CDR3 bases are TGTGCCAGCAGCTTAGGTGGCGGCTTCTACAATGAGCAGTTCTTC.

This chain joins TRBV6-4 and TRBJ2-3; 9 bases agree with TRBD1. Per the germline V gene, CDR1 is MRHNA and CDR2 is SNTAGT. This CDR3 has 15 amino acids. J gave up 4 bases and V 2 bases, and 4 bases lay outside the gene matches. DNA of the CDR3: TGTGCCAGCAGTGACCGGACAGGGGTCGCAGATACGCAGTATTTT. Protein sequence: CASSDRTGVADTQYF.

The chain is built from TRBV19 and TRBJ2-1; TRBD2 agrees at 13 bases. The CDR3 has 16 amino acids. CDR1 and CDR2 from the germline V gene are LNHDA and SQIVND (reference sequence). The junction had 9 bases not matched to a gene; V was cut back by 5 bases and J by 8 bases. The CDR3 here is CASSPGGLAGSHEQFF. In nucleotides, the CDR3 is TGTGCCAGTAGTCCTGGGGGACTAGCGGGATCCCATGAGCAGTTCTTC. The whole variable domain, remainder taken from reference TRBV19 and TRBJ2-1, is DGGITQSPKYLFRKEGQNVTLSCEQNLNHDAMYWYRQDPGQGLRLIYYSQIVNDFQKGDIAEGYSVSREKKESFPLTVTSAQKNPTAFYLCASSPGGLAGSHEQFFGPGTRLTVL.

DNA for the CDR3: TGCAGCGTTCGCGGCAGGGAGGCCTTTGCTCAGCAGTATTTT. This codes for CSVRGREAFAQQYF. This chain links TRBV29-1 with TRBJ2-3; possible D gene TRBD2, 6 bases. Germline V gene data show CDR1 as SQVTM and CDR2 as ANQGSEA. The CDR3 runs 14 residues. Between the trimmed V and J ends, which lost 5 bases and 11 bases, there was a span of 23 bases.

The chain couples TRBV6-5 to TRBJ1-1; the match to TRBD1 covers 11 bases. The V gene end was trimmed by 5 bases and the J gene end by 9 bases; junction bases not matched to a gene: 8. The CDR3 runs to 14 residues. The germline V gene encodes CDR1 MNHEY and CDR2 SVGAGI. CDR3 loop: CASSAQDRGRQAFF. CDR3 nucleotides: TGTGCCAGCAGTGCTCAGGACAGGGGGCGTCAAGCTTTCTTT.

The chain is built from TRBV28 and TRBJ2-7; D is unclear. Germline V gene lookup returns CDR1 MDHEN and CDR2 SYDVKM. Trimming left V 1 base short and J 9 bases short, with 10 bases between. The CDR3 totals 12 residues. CDR3 in DNA: TGTGCCAGCAGTTTATCCAGGCGTGGGCAGTACTTC. It translates to CASSLSRRGQYF.

The chain is built from TRBV5-8 and TRBJ1-2, with 7 bases identical to TRBD1. The CDR3 runs to 15 residues. The germline V gene encodes CDR1 SGHTS and CDR2 YDEGEE. The junction had 8 bases not matched to a gene; V was cut back by 4 bases and J by 2 bases. The CDR3 nucleotides are TGTGCCAGCAGCGCGTACAGGGGAGGAAACTATGGCTACACCTTC. Amino acids: CASSAYRGGNYGYTF.

The V and J genes are TRBV18 and TRBJ2-7; D may be TRBD2 (6 bases). CDR1 KGHSH and CDR2 LQKENI come from the germline V gene. V gave up 2 bases and J gave up 4 bases, with 9 bases separating them. The CDR3 runs 13 residues. The CDR3 coding sequence is TGTGCCAGCTCACCATCCCGGGGGTACGAGCAGTACTTC. Protein sequence: CASSPSRGYEQYF.

This clone has only a few counts. The CDR3: CASSLGTSGGASSYEQYF. The CDR3 nucleotides are TGCGCCAGCAGCTTGGGGACTAGCGGGGGAGCTAGCTCCTACGAGCAGTACTTC. This chain connects TRBV5-1 to TRBJ2-7; 13 nucleotides agree with TRBD2. In germline, CDR1 is SGHRS, CDR2 YFSETQ. Losses at the gene ends were 0 bases for V and 0 bases for J; bases not matched to a gene: 6. The CDR3 is 18 amino acids.

V gene TRBV4-1 combines with J gene TRBJ2-5; 7 nucleotides agree with TRBD1. The CDR3 spans 16 residues. From germline, CDR1 is MGHRA and CDR2 YSYEKL. J lost 4 bases, V lost 3 bases, and 11 bases had no gene match. CDR3 sequence (DNA): TGCGCCAGCAGCCAGGCAGGGGGATGGGGTTTAGAGACCCAGTACTTC. Translating it yields CASSQAGGWGLETQYF.

CDR3 residues: CASSPSGTDNYGYTF. The CDR3 DNA is TGTGCCAGCAGCCCATCCGGGACAGACAACTATGGCTACACCTTC. The genes are TRBV5-4 and TRBJ1-2, with TRBD1 identical over 7 bases. V was pared by 4 bases and J by 2 bases, with 8 bases of the junction left unmatched. CDR3 size: 15 residues. Germline lookup yields CDR1 SGHNT and CDR2 YYREEE (reference sequence).

The chain couples TRBV7-9 to TRBJ2-5; D is perhaps TRBD1 (6 bases). The CDR3 covers 16 residues. The germline V and J ends were trimmed by 5 bases and 2 bases, with 18 bases remaining between them. From germline, CDR1 is SEHNR and CDR2 FQNEAQ (reference sequence). The CDR3 reads CASSHPDRFSQETQYF. The CDR3 nucleotides read TGTGCCAGCAGCCATCCCGACAGGTTTAGTCAAGAGACCCAGTACTTC.

The chain uses TRBV7-2 and TRBJ1-1; 11 bases are a match to TRBD1. The CDR3 runs 14 residues. Trimming took 5 bases from V and 5 from J; bases not matched to a gene: 4. Per germline, CDR1 SGHTA and CDR2 FQGNSA. The CDR3, as DNA: TGTGCCAGCAGCCGGGACAGGGGGAGGACTGAAGCTTTCTTT. The encoded protein is CASSRDRGRTEAFF.

The chain recombines TRBV4-1 with TRBJ1-1; the match to TRBD1 covers 9 bases. The CDR3 spans 15 residues. The germline V gene encodes CDR1 MGHRA and CDR2 YSYEKL. After removal of 2 bases from V and 2 bases from J, the junction contained 3 bases not matched to a gene. In DNA, the CDR3 is TGCGCCAGCAGCCAACTACAGGGGGCCAACACTGAAGCTTTCTTT. It specifies CASSQLQGANTEAFF.

This clone appeared a single time. The chain combines TRBV7-8 with TRBJ2-7; TRBD2 matches 13 bases. Per germline, CDR1 SGHVS and CDR2 FQNEAQ. J lost 2 bases, V lost 4 bases, and 2 bases had no gene match. This CDR3 comprises 15 residues. The DNA for the CDR3 is TGTGCCAGCAGCTCGACTAGCGGGAGGCCCTACGAGCAGTACTTC. Protein sequence: CASSSTSGRPYEQYF.

The genes are TRBV11-2 and TRBJ1-5, with no clear D. Trimming shortened V by 6 bases and J by 0 bases, and 6 bases separated the two germline ends. Per the germline V gene, CDR1 is SGHAT and CDR2 is FQNNGV. This CDR3 is 13 amino acids long. This chain's CDR3 is CASRQSSNQPQHF. The CDR3 coding sequence is TGTGCCAGCAGACAGTCTAGCAATCAGCCCCAGCATTTT.

The rearrangement joins TRBV6-6 to TRBJ2-1; possibly TRBD2 for D (6 bases). Trimming cost V 5 bases and J 10 bases, with 15 bases left between them. This CDR3 is built from 13 residues. Germline-derived CDR1 and CDR2 are MNHNY and SVGAGI (reference sequence). CDR3 DNA: TGTGCCAGCAGTGAGGAGGGGTATGGGGAGCAGTTCTTC. The encoded protein is CASSEEGYGEQFF.

The J gene is TRBJ2-7, the V gene TRBV6-4; the match to TRBD1 covers 7 bases. This CDR3 is 13 amino acids long. With V trimmed by 4 bases and J by 6 bases, 6 bases remained unmatched. The V gene's germline CDR1 is MRHNA and CDR2 SNTAGT. The CDR3 sequence: CASSVDRDGEQYF. As DNA, the CDR3 is TGTGCCAGCAGTGTCGACAGGGACGGCGAGCAGTACTTC.

A single count supports this clone. The chain employs TRBV6-5 and TRBJ2-7, with D possibly matching TRBD2 (5 bases). The CDR3 has 16 residues. Germline V gene data show CDR1 as MNHEY and CDR2 as SVGAGI. Between the trimmed V and J ends, which lost 4 bases and 4 bases, there was a span of 20 bases. CDR3 in DNA: TGTGCCAGCAGTTCCCTCGGACGGGATTGGCGGTACGAGCAGTACTTC. Amino acids: CASSSLGRDWRYEQYF.

This rearrangement joins TRBV6-5 to TRBJ1-2; D call uncertain. Germline CDR1 reads MNHEY; CDR2 reads SVGAGI. The CDR3 is 12 residues long. The V end lost 5 bases, the J end lost 4 bases, and 8 bases lay between the germline ends. Written as DNA, the CDR3 is TGTGCCAGCAGTGAATCAGGCTATGGCTACACCTTC. Translating gives CASSESGYGYTF.

The chain has TRBV7-2 and TRBJ2-1; 12 nucleotides match TRBD2. Germline V CDR1 and CDR2: SGHTA, FQGNSA. V was pared by 6 bases and J by 3 bases, with 6 bases of the junction left unmatched. CDR3 length: 16 residues. The chain's CDR3 is CASSRTSGAIYNEQFF. The CDR3 DNA follows: TGTGCCAGCAGTAGGACTAGCGGGGCTATCTACAATGAGCAGTTCTTC.

This clone was picked up a small number of times. The CDR3 loop reads CASSSRGPYNEQFF. The CDR3 DNA follows: TGTGCCAGCAGTTCGCGGGGCCCCTACAATGAGCAGTTCTTC. The chain recombines TRBV6-5 with TRBJ2-1; D might be TRBD2 (6 bases). The CDR3 totals 14 residues. V was cut by 4 bases and J by 2 bases, with 9 bases left in between. Germline V gives CDR1 MNHEY, CDR2 SVGAGI.

This rearrangement joins TRBV19 to TRBJ1-1, with D unclear. Between the trimmed V and J ends, which lost 0 bases and 1 base, there was a span of 9 bases. Germline CDR1 is LNHDA and CDR2 is SQIVND (reference sequence). The CDR3 is 15 residues long. Here the CDR3 DNA reads TGTGCCAGTAGTATAGATCTTCGGGGGAACACTGAAGCTTTCTTT. Translating it yields CASSIDLRGNTEAFF.

CDR3 coding DNA: TGTGCCAGCAGCGCTCCGGAGGGGGGGCGGTATGGCTACACCTTC. Amino acid sequence: CASSAPEGGRYGYTF. The rearrangement uses TRBV5-4 and TRBJ1-2; possibly TRBD1 for D (6 bases). The CDR3 sequence is 15 residues long. From germline, CDR1 is SGHNT and CDR2 YYREEE (reference sequence). Between the trimmed V and J ends, which lost 4 bases and 5 bases, there was a span of 18 bases.

V usage is TRBV27 and J usage is TRBJ1-6; 9 bases line up with TRBD1. The CDR3 extends over 15 amino acids. J was trimmed by 6 bases and V by 5 bases; bases with no gene match: 5. CDR1 is MNHEY, CDR2 SMNVEV, per germline (reference sequence). The CDR3 spells CASSPNRGRNSPLHF. The CDR3 coding sequence is TGTGCCAGCAGTCCAAACAGGGGGCGTAATTCACCCCTCCACTTT.

The chain has TRBV18 and TRBJ2-7; 9 nucleotides align to TRBD2. The CDR3 runs 15 residues. The trim removed 3 bases at V and 0 bases at J, leaving 3 bases unmatched. Per the germline V gene, CDR1 is KGHSH and CDR2 is LQKENI. The CDR3 nucleotides read TGTGCCAGCTCACCGAGCGGGAGGTACTCCTACGAGCAGTACTTC. Its translation: CASSPSGRYSYEQYF.

The chain has TRBV7-9 and TRBJ2-7, with 8 bases matching TRBD1. The V and J ends lost 5 bases and 2 bases, in that order; junction bases with no gene match: 5. This CDR3 contains 14 residues. Germline V gene data show CDR1 as SEHNR and CDR2 as FQNEAQ (reference sequence). The CDR3: CASSLGQGTYEQYF. The CDR3 DNA sequence: TGTGCCAGCAGCCTTGGACAGGGAACCTACGAGCAGTACTTC. Based on the CDR3 plus reference TRBV7-9 and TRBJ2-7, the full variable domain is DTGVSQNPRHKITKRGQNVTFRCDPISEHNRLYWYRQTLGQGPEFLTYFQNEAQLEKSRLLSDRFSAERPKGSFSTLEIQRTEQGDSAMYLCASSLGQGTYEQYFGPGTRLTVT.